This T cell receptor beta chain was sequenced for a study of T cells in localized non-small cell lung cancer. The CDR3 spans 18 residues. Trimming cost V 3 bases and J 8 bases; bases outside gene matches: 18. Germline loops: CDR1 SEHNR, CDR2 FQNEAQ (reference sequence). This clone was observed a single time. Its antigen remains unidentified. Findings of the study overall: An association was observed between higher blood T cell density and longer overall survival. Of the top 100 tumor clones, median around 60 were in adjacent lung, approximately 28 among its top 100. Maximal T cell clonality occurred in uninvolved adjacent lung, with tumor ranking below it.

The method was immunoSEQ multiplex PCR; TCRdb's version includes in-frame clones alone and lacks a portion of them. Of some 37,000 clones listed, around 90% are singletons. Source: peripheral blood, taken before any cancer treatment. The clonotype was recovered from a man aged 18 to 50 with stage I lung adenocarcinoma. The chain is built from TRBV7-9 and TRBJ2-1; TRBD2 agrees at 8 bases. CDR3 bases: TGTGCCAGCAGCTTCCCATTTAGGGTAGCGGGGATACAAGATGAGCAGTTCTTC. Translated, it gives CASSFPFRVAGIQDEQFF.